The sequence of this TCR beta chain was determined in a study of cytomegalovirus exposure and HLA in healthy donors. Study-level background: Counted in an early data release were about 85 million unique TCRs from HLA-typed donors.

PCR involved 60 Vbeta and 13 Jbeta primers. Original methodology: It was a later analysis that counted 83 million or so unique TCR beta chains, of which roughly 10 million were shared. The repertoire was sequenced with immunoSEQ multiplex PCR; TCRdb's copy has only in-frame clones and lacks some. V and J calls and clone size come straight from that table; D and trimming were deduced from the DNA. The repertoire holds more than 150,000 clones, with around 80% as singletons. About this clone: Its antigen is not known.

J was trimmed by 6 bases and V by 5 bases; bases with no gene match: 5. The CDR3 sequence is 14 residues long. From germline, CDR1 is SGHVS and CDR2 FNYEAQ. Study-wide findings and caveats: Rates of TCR association differed by HLA locus in a later analysis, with DRB1 highest and HLA-C lowest. Later analysis identified a missense DCLRE1C variant that was linked to TCR beta V- and J-gene trimming.

The sample taken for sequencing was PBMCs. The chain combines TRBV7-6 with TRBJ2-7; TRBD1 agrees at 12 bases. The source of this sequence is a man aged 35-49 years in good health and CMV-seropositive. The CDR3 nucleotides are TGTGCCAGCAGCCTGGGGACAGGGGGCTTCGAGCAGTACTTC. This encodes CASSLGTGGFEQYF.